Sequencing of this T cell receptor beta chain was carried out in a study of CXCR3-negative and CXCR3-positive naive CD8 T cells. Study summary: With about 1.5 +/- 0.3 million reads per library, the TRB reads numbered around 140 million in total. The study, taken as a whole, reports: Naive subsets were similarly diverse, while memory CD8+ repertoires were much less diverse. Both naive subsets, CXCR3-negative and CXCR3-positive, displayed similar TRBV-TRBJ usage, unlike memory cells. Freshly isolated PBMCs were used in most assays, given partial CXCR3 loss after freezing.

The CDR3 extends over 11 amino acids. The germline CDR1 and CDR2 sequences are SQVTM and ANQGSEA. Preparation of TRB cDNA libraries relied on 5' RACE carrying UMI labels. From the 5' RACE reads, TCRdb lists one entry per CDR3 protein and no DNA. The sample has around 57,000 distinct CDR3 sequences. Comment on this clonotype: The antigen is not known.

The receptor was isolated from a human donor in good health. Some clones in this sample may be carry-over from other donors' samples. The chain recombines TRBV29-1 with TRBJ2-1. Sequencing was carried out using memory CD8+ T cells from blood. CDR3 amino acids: CSVDLGSEQFF.